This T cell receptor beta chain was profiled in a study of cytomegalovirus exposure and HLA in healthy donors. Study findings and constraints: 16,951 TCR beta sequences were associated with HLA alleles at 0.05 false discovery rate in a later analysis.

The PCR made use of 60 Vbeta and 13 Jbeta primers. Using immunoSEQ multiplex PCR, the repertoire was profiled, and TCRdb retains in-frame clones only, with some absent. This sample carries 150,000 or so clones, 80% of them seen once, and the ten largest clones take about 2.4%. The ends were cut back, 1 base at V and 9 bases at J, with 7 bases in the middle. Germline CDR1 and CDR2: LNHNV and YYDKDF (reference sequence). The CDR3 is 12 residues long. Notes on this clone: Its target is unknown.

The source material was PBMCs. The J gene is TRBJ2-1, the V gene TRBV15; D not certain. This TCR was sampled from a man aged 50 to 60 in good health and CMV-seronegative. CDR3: CATSRGQFEQFF. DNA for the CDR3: TGTGCCACCAGCAGAGGTCAGTTTGAGCAGTTCTTC.